The present T cell receptor (beta chain) was sequenced within a study of blood T cell repertoires in COVID-19. Study information: COVID-19 samples from acute and convalescent phases originated in the United States, Italy and Spain. Sources were T cells, B-cell-depleted T cells, or PBMCs; the material itself was cDNA or gDNA.

J lost 8 bases, V lost 2 bases, and 9 bases had no gene match. Germline CDR1 reads LGHDT; CDR2 reads YNNKEL (reference sequence). CDR3 size: 15 residues. Authors' methods: Estimates of nucleated cell counts were drawn from the amplification of reference gene primers. Some clones are missing from TCRdb's copy, which holds only in-frame ones; the method was immunoSEQ multiplex PCR. That table gives V, J and clone size, and the DNA gave D and trimming. The table has about 160,000 clones, 85% seen once. The V and J genes are TRBV3-1 (or the pseudogene TRBV3-2) and TRBJ1-2, with 9 positions matching TRBD1. The origin of this receptor is a human donor with acute or convalescent COVID-19. The donor label of this sample is uncertain. Sample: peripheral blood. The CDR3 is CASSQHQQGAFGYTF. In DNA, the CDR3 is TGTGCCAGCAGCCAACATCAACAGGGGGCGTTCGGCTACACCTTC.